These T cell receptor beta chains were read from a single sample in a study of blood T cell repertoires in COVID-19. Method: immunoSEQ multiplex PCR; TCRdb's copy keeps in-frame clones and lacks some. The table shows roughly 310,000 clones, with 90% occurring only once. The sample taken for sequencing was PBMCs or T cells enriched from blood (not recorded which). Receptor source: a man aged 55 to 70 who had recovered from COVID-19. Both conserved end residues are part of each CDR3. Fields, in order: J gene, V gene, CDR3 protein.

TRBJ2-2	TRBV7-8	CAGWTGEAGELFF
TRBJ2-1	TRBV6-6	CASSFYGQGNNEQFF
TRBJ2-3	TRBV6-5	CASHLAGYADTQYF
TRBJ2-5	TRBV20-1	CSASRDGNIVETQYF
TRBJ2-5	TRBV7-2	CASTMERHGTQYF
TRBJ1-5	TRBV4-3	CASNGEGRYGQPRNNQPQHF
TRBJ2-2	TRBV7-6	CASSKGLAANTGELFF
TRBJ1-4	TRBV7-9	CASSRQVATNEKLFF
TRBJ2-1	TRBV10-1	CASSPRDRAYNEQFF
TRBJ2-7	TRBV5-6	CASSYRVPHGEQYF
TRBJ2-5	TRBV7-8	CASSLGGAAQETQYF
TRBJ2-1	TRBV9	CASSVEGFAYNEQFF
TRBJ2-5	TRBV2	CASSELAGGPETQYF
TRBJ1-1	TRBV6-1	CASSEARGRTEAFF
TRBJ1-6	TRBV4-3	CASSQDRGTANSPLHF
TRBJ2-5	TRBV6-6	CASRTGLGETQYF
TRBJ2-7	TRBV2	CASSLDRGASYEQYF
TRBJ1-4	TRBV7-2	CASSLNTGATNEKLFF
TRBJ1-1	TRBV19	CASSPYGGGQTEAFF
TRBJ2-1	TRBV10-3	CAISENKWADYNEQFF
TRBJ2-1	TRBV29-1	CSVDIVLNEQFF
TRBJ1-2	TRBV10-3	CAISEASGQEVEYGYTF
TRBJ1-4	TRBV12-5	CASGLVSGSSNEKLFF
TRBJ2-1	TRBV27	CASSFTGTSEYNEQFF
TRBJ1-2	TRBV24-1	CATSDPGKNYGYTF
TRBJ1-4	TRBV18	CASSPRGATNEKLFF
TRBJ2-1	TRBV9	CASSVGLRDEQFF
TRBJ2-7	TRBV4-3	CASSPLGGSYEQYF